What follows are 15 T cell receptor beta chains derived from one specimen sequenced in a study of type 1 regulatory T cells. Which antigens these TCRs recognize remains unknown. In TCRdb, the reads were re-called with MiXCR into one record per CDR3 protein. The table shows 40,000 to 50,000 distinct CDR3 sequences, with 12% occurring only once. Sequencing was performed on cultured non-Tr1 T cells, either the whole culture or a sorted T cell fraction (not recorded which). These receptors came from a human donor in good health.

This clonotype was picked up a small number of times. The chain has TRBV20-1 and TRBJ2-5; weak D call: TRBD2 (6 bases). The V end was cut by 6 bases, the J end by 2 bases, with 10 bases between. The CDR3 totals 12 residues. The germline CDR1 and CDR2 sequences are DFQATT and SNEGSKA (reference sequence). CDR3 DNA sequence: TGCAGTGCGCGGGGTCGGCAAGAGACCCAGTACTTC. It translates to CSARGRQETQYF.

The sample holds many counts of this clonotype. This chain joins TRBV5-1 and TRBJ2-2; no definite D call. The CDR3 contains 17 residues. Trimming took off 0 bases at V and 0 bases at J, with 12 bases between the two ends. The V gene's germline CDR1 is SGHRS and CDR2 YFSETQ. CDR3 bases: TGCGCCAGCAGCTTGGGGGCTCTAATACCGAACACCGGGGAGCTGTTTTTT. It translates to CASSLGALIPNTGELFF.

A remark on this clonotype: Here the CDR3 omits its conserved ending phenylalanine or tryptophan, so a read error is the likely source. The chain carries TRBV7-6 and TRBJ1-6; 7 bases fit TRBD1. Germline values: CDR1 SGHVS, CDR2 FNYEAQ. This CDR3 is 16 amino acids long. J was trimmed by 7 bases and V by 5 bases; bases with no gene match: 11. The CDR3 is CASSLDRATGNSPLHL. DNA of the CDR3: TGTGCCAGCAGCCTCGACAGGGCGACAGGGAATTCACCCCTCCACCTT.

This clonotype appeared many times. The CDR3 DNA sequence: TGTGCCAGCAGCTCCCCTCGGACAGGGGGCATGGAAAAACTGTTTTTT. It is translated as CASSSPRTGGMEKLFF. The J gene is TRBJ1-4, the V gene TRBV7-9; 11 bases are a match to TRBD1. Germline CDR1 SEHNR, CDR2 FQNEAQ (reference sequence). This CDR3 spans 16 amino acids. The V segment lost 4 bases and the J segment 8 bases; nucleotides outside the gene matches: 9.

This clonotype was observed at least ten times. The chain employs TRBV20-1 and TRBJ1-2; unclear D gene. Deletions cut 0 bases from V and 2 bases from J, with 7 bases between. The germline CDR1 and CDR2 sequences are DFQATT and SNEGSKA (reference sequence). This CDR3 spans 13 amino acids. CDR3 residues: CSARDMLNYGYTF. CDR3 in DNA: TGCAGTGCTAGAGACATGTTAAACTATGGCTACACCTTC.

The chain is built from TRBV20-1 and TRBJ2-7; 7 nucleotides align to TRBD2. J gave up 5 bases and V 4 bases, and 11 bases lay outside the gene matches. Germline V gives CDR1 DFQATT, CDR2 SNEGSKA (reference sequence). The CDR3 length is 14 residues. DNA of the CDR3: TGCAGTGCTATGCCCCCCTTAGCGGGCCACGAGCAGTACTTC. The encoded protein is CSAMPPLAGHEQYF.

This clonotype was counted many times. The CDR3 reads CASSLDRDEQYF. In DNA form, the CDR3 reads TGTGCCAGCAGCCTCGACAGGGACGAGCAGTACTTC. This sequence joins TRBV7-6 and TRBJ2-7, with 7 positions matching TRBD1. Germline loops: CDR1 SGHVS, CDR2 FNYEAQ. This CDR3 spans 12 amino acids. The V gene end was trimmed by 5 bases and the J gene end by 5 bases; junction bases not matched to a gene: 3.

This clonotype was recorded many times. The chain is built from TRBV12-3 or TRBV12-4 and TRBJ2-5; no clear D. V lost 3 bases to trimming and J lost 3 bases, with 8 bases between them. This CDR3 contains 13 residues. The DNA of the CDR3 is TGTGCCAGCAGTTTGTGGGGTGAAGAGACCCAGTACTTC. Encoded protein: CASSLWGEETQYF.

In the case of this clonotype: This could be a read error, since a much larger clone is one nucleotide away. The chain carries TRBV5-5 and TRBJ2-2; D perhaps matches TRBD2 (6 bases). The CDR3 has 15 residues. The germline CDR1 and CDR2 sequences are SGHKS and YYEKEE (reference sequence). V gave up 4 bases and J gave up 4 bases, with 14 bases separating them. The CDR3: CASSRTNTSTGELFF. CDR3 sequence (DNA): TGTGCCAGCAGCCGGACTAACACTAGCACCGGGGAGCTGTTTTTT.

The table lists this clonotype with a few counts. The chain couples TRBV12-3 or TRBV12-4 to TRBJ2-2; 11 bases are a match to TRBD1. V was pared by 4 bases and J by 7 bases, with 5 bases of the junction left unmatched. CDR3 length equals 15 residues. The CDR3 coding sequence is TGTGCCAGCAGTTCAGGACAGGGGGCGGGCGGGGAGCTGTTTTTT. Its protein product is CASSSGQGAGGELFF.

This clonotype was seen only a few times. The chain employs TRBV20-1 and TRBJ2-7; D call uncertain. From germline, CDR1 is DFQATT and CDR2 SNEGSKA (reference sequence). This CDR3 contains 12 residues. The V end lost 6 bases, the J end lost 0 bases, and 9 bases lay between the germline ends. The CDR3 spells CSALSDSYEQYF. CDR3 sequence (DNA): TGCAGTGCCCTTTCGGACTCCTACGAGCAGTACTTC.

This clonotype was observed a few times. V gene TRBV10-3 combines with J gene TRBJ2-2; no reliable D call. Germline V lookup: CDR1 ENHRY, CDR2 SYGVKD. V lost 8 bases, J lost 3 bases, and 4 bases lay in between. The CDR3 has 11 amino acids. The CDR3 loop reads CAISYTGELFF. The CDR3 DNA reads TGTGCCATCTCGTACACCGGGGAGCTGTTTTTT.

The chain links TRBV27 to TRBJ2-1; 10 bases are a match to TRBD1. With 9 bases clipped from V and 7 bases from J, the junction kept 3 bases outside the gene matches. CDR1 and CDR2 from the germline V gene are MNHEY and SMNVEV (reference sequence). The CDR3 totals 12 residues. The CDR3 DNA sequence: TGTGCCAGTTCGGGACAGGGGAATGAGCAGTTCTTC. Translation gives CASSGQGNEQFF.

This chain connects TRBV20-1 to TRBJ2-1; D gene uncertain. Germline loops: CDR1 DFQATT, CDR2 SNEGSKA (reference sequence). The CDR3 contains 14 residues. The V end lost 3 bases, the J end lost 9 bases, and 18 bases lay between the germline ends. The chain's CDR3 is CSASLGRRIGEQFF. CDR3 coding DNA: TGCAGTGCTAGTTTAGGCAGAAGAATCGGTGAGCAGTTCTTC.

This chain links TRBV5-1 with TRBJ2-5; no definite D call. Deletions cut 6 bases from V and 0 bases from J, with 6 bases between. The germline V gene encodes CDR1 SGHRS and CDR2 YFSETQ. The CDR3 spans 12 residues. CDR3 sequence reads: CASMGNQETQYF. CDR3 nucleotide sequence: TGCGCCAGCATGGGAAACCAAGAGACCCAGTACTTC.